This T cell receptor beta chain was sequenced during a study of cytomegalovirus exposure and HLA in healthy donors. Findings and limits, study-wide: Several V segments, TRBV6-2 and TRBV6-3 among them, could not be told apart and were dropped. Further analysis, carried out later, found HLA-associated TCR beta chains more clonally expanded than equally common other chains.

With 60 Vbeta and 13 Jbeta primers, the PCR was carried out. Assay: immunoSEQ multiplex PCR; the TCRdb copy retains only in-frame clones and omits some. This sample yields more than 150,000 clones, of which 76% are seen a single time; about 2.5% belongs to the top ten. Trimming cost V 5 bases and J 4 bases, with 12 bases left between them. Germline assignment: CDR1 MDHEN and CDR2 SYDVKM. This CDR3 contains 14 residues. This clone came up a few times. No antigen is known for it. At the time of sampling, donors were nominally healthy, though unrecorded immune exposures were likely. The rearrangement uses TRBV28 and TRBJ1-5, with TRBD1 as a possible D gene (5 bases). Material: PBMCs. This TCR came from a young woman in good health and CMV-seropositive. The CDR3 bases are TGTGCCAGCAGTCCCTACGGGGGGAATCAGCCCCAGCATTTT. Amino acid sequence: CASSPYGGNQPQHF.